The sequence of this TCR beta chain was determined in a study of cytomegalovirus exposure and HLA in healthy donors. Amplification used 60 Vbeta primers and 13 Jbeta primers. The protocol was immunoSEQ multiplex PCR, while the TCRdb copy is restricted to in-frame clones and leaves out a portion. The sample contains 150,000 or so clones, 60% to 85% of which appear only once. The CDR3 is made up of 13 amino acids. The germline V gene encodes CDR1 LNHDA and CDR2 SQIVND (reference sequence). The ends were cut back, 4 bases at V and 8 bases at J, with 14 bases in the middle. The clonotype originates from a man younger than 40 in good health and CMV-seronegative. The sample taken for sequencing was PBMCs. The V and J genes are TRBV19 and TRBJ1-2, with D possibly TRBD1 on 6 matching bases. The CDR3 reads CASSNPQGFGYTF. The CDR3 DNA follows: TGTGCCAGTAGTAACCCACAGGGTTTCGGCTACACCTTC. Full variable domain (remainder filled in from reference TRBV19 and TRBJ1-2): DGGITQSPKYLFRKEGQNVTLSCEQNLNHDAMYWYRQDPGQGLRLIYYSQIVNDFQKGDIAEGYSVSREKKESFPLTVTSAQKNPTAFYLCASSNPQGFGYTFGSGTRLTVV.